The 4 T cell receptor beta chains below come from one sample, sequenced in a study of cytomegalovirus exposure and HLA in healthy donors. The PCR had 60 Vbeta and 13 Jbeta primers. Data came from immunoSEQ multiplex PCR; TCRdb stores just in-frame clones and leaves some out. The sample records approximately 170,000 clones, around three quarters being singletons. What was sequenced was PBMCs. The receptor set was obtained from a woman between 35 and 50 years old in good health and CMV-seronegative.

Worth noting for this clone: The CDR3 end shows no conserved phenylalanine or tryptophan, and so a read error is likely. It is unclear where the CDR3 begins or ends on the DNA, so no DNA is shown, and the CDR3 is as TCRdb lists it. The gene calls are TRBV6-1 and TRBJ1-1; the table's D call, TRBD1, has no DNA check behind it. Germline CDR1 is MNHNS and CDR2 is SASEGT. The CDR3 sequence runs 16 residues, both termini included. CDR3 protein: CASSESVSGTGNPLTI.

The V gene is TRBV9, the J gene TRBJ2-6; D is perhaps TRBD1 (6 bases). V lost 4 bases to trimming and J lost 0 bases, with 14 bases between them. The germline V gene encodes CDR1 SGDLS and CDR2 YYNGEE. CDR3 length: 17 residues. CDR3 DNA: TGTGCCAGCAGCACCAGACAGGACCTCTCTGGGGCCAACGTCCTGACTTTC. It encodes CASSTRQDLSGANVLTF.

The chain uses TRBV19 and TRBJ2-3, with 7 positions matching TRBD2. The CDR3 consists of 15 residues. Germline trimming cut 2 bases from V and 1 base from J; bases unmatched to any gene: 3. CDR1 is LNHDA, CDR2 SQIVND, per germline (reference sequence). The DNA for the CDR3 is TGTGCCAGTAGTATACTGCTAGCGGGCACAGATACGCAGTATTTT. This gives the protein CASSILLAGTDTQYF.

The genes are TRBV30 and TRBJ2-2, with D possibly TRBD2 on 6 matching bases. The CDR3 has 12 residues. Germline CDR1 is GTSNPN and CDR2 is SVGIG (reference sequence). V lost 6 bases to trimming and J lost 6 bases, with 11 bases between them. The CDR3 region has the DNA TGTGCCTGTTCCCCGGGAGCCGGGGAGCTGTTTTTT. It specifies CACSPGAGELFF.